These 29 T cell receptor beta chains came from one sample sequenced in a study of CD8+CD57+ T cells in acquired aplastic anemia. The template for TCR beta VDJ and CDR3 sequence profiling was genomic DNA. One entry per CDR3 protein, called by TCRdb with MiXCR from the reads. The sample shows about 220,000 distinct CDR3 sequences, more than 45% of them seen only once. For sequencing, patients were chosen who had shown expansion of CD8+CD57+ cells by flow cytometry. Source material: sorted CD4+, CD8+, or CD8+CD57+ T cells (not recorded which) from PBMCs. These receptors came from a human donor with aplastic anemia.

This sequence joins TRBV6-1 and TRBJ2-7, with 11 bases that match TRBD2. The junction had 6 bases not matched to a gene; V was cut back by 2 bases and J by 3 bases. Germline V CDR1 and CDR2: MNHNS, SASEGT. The CDR3 runs to 16 residues. The CDR3 region has the DNA TGTGCCAGCAGTGAACGGACTAGCGGGCAACTCTACGAGCAGTACTTC. This gives the protein CASSERTSGQLYEQYF.

This rearrangement joins TRBV7-3 to TRBJ2-4; maybe TRBD2 (7 bases). Between the trimmed V and J ends, which lost 1 base and 3 bases, there was a span of 13 bases. Germline V gene data show CDR1 as SGHTA and CDR2 as FQGTGA. The CDR3 sequence is 16 residues long. CDR3 residues: CASSLIRRGGKNIQYF. Here the CDR3 DNA reads TGTGCCAGCAGCTTAATTAGGAGGGGGGGCAAAAACATTCAGTACTTC.

Only a few counts were recorded for this clonotype. The chain couples TRBV2 to TRBJ2-7; D unresolved. V lost 7 bases to trimming and J lost 5 bases, with 15 bases between them. Germline V gives CDR1 SNHLY, CDR2 FYNNEI. This CDR3 region has 13 residues. The CDR3 loop reads CASTRRVSDEQYF. DNA of the CDR3: TGTGCCAGCACCAGACGAGTATCAGACGAGCAGTACTTC.

This clonotype was observed many times. The CDR3 reads CASSFSVSGGVEQFF. The CDR3 nucleotides are TGTGCCAGCAGCTTCTCCGTGTCAGGGGGCGTCGAGCAGTTCTTC. The V call is TRBV7-9, the J call TRBJ2-1, with 8 bases matching TRBD1. The junction had 11 bases not matched to a gene; V was cut back by 3 bases and J by 10 bases. The germline V gene encodes CDR1 SEHNR and CDR2 FQNEAQ (reference sequence). The CDR3 consists of 15 residues.

The rearrangement uses TRBV6-1 and TRBJ1-3, with TRBD1 matching 7 bases. Germline V gene lookup returns CDR1 MNHNS and CDR2 SASEGT. The V and J ends lost 4 bases and 7 bases, in that order; junction bases with no gene match: 13. The CDR3 spans 16 residues. This chain's CDR3 is CASSGNRDSRGNTIYF. For the CDR3, the DNA is TGTGCCAGCAGTGGTAACCGGGACAGTCGAGGGAACACCATATATTTT.

CDR3 protein: CASSVDLFAEAFF. The CDR3, as DNA: TGTGCCAGCAGCGTAGACCTCTTCGCTGAAGCTTTCTTT. The rearrangement uses TRBV9 and TRBJ1-1, with D unclear. Germline V gene sequence: CDR1 SGDLS, CDR2 YYNGEE. The CDR3 runs to 13 residues. V lost 0 bases and J 6 bases, leaving 9 bases between the germline ends.

As for this clonotype: This clone may be a read error of a much larger clone one base away. V is TRBV10-3 and J is TRBJ1-3; tentative D call: TRBD1 (5 bases). From germline, CDR1 is ENHRY and CDR2 SYGVKD. V was cut by 5 bases and J by 3 bases, with 14 bases left in between. This CDR3 region has 15 residues. CDR3 nucleotide sequence: TGTGCCATCAGTTACTCAACAGGAGTTGGAAACACCATATATTTT. It yields the protein CAISYSTGVGNTIYF.

The V and J genes are TRBV10-3 and TRBJ1-2; weak D call: TRBD1 (6 bases). The CDR3 loop spans 12 amino acids. Germline V gene sequence: CDR1 ENHRY, CDR2 SYGVKD. V gave up 6 bases and J gave up 3 bases, with 8 bases separating them. DNA of the CDR3: TGTGCCATCAGGGGGGCGGACTATGGCTACACCTTC. Translating it yields CAIRGADYGYTF.

This clonotype occurred a few times. The chain carries TRBV20-1 and TRBJ1-2, with D perhaps TRBD1 (5 bases). The CDR3 runs 18 residues. The ends were cut back, 0 bases at V and 3 bases at J, with 23 bases in the middle. Germline values: CDR1 DFQATT, CDR2 SNEGSKA (reference sequence). CDR3 coding DNA: TGCAGTGCTAGAGACCCCTCGACTAGCGGGAGGGACTACTATGGCTACACCTTC. This codes for CSARDPSTSGRDYYGYTF.

This chain joins TRBV7-2 and TRBJ1-5, with a possible D match to TRBD1 (5 bases). V was shortened by 3 bases and J by 7 bases, with 13 bases between the two germline ends. This CDR3 is built from 14 residues. Germline lookup yields CDR1 SGHTA and CDR2 FQGNSA. The CDR3 reads CASSFFGRGQPQHF. The DNA of the CDR3 is TGTGCCAGCAGCTTTTTCGGGCGGGGGCAGCCCCAGCATTTT.

This chain connects TRBV7-2 to TRBJ2-5; the D gene is possibly TRBD2 (6 bases). V lost 1 base, J lost 5 bases, and 14 bases lay in between. This CDR3 has 15 residues. In germline, CDR1 is SGHTA, CDR2 FQGNSA. CDR3 protein: CASSLGTTDWETQYF. The DNA for the CDR3 is TGTGCCAGCAGCTTAGGGACTACGGACTGGGAGACCCAGTACTTC.

This clonotype was seen repeatedly, ten times or more. V usage is TRBV19 and J usage is TRBJ2-3, with 10 bases lining up with TRBD2. Per germline, CDR1 LNHDA and CDR2 SQIVND (reference sequence). J was trimmed by 0 bases and V by 1 base; bases with no gene match: 7. There are 18 residues in the CDR3. The CDR3: CASSIGPAGGPSTDTQYF. For the CDR3, the DNA is TGTGCCAGTAGTATAGGACCAGCGGGGGGGCCTAGCACAGATACGCAGTATTTT. Combining the CDR3 with reference TRBV19 and TRBJ2-3 gives the whole variable domain DGGITQSPKYLFRKEGQNVTLSCEQNLNHDAMYWYRQDPGQGLRLIYYSQIVNDFQKGDIAEGYSVSREKKESFPLTVTSAQKNPTAFYLCASSIGPAGGPSTDTQYFGPGTRLTVL.

In its sample, this clonotype was seen a few times. This sequence joins TRBV7-9 and TRBJ1-4; possibly TRBD1 for D (6 bases). Germline CDR1 and CDR2: SEHNR and FQNEAQ (reference sequence). Trimming left V 2 bases short and J 4 bases short, with 17 bases between. The CDR3 sequence is 17 residues long. DNA of the CDR3: TGTGCCAGCAGCTTAAATCCTATGAGGGGGGGTAATGAAAAACTGTTTTTT. Its protein is CASSLNPMRGGNEKLFF.

About this clonotype: Since no conserved phenylalanine or tryptophan closes the CDR3, a read error is the likely cause. The chain is built from TRBV28 and TRBJ2-7; the D call may be TRBD1 or TRBD2 (5 bases each). Trimming took 4 bases from V and 3 from J, leaving 10 bases between them. The length of the CDR3 is 13 residues. The germline V gene encodes CDR1 MDHEN and CDR2 SYDVKM. The CDR3 loop is CASSWDPYYEQYL. DNA for the CDR3: TGTGCCAGCAGTTGGGACCCCTACTACGAGCAGTACCTC.

The rearrangement uses TRBV7-3 and TRBJ1-2; weak D call: TRBD1 (5 bases). The V end lost 5 bases, the J end lost 12 bases, and 16 bases lay between the germline ends. The length of the CDR3 is 12 residues. Germline V gives CDR1 SGHTA, CDR2 FQGTGA. The DNA of the CDR3 is TGTGCCAGCAGCCCCCCGGGGGGGAGGAACACCTTC. Protein sequence: CASSPPGGRNTF.

Worth noting for this clonotype: A much larger clone sits a single nucleotide away, making a read error possible. This chain connects TRBV9 to TRBJ1-1; a weak D match, TRBD1 (5 bases). Trimming cost V 3 bases and J 4 bases, with 16 bases left between them. Per the germline V gene, CDR1 is SGDLS and CDR2 is YYNGEE. This CDR3 is 15 amino acids long. CDR3 region: CASSAGGTVSTEAFF. The CDR3 DNA reads as TGTGCCAGCAGCGCCGGGGGGACGGTGAGCACTGAAGCTTTCTTT.

This clonotype was counted at least ten times. The chain couples TRBV6-1 to TRBJ1-5, with a weak D call TRBD1 (5 bases). Germline V gene sequence: CDR1 MNHNS, CDR2 SASEGT. CDR3 length: 16 amino acids. V was clipped by 6 bases and J by 5 bases, with 20 bases between them. CDR3 sequence (DNA): TGTGCCAGCAGAGCCGCGTTTAGGGGCCAGGATCAGCCCCAGCATTTT. As protein: CASRAAFRGQDQPQHF.

The chain joins TRBV7-9 to TRBJ2-1; TRBD2 matches 8 bases. Trimming took 1 base from V and 4 from J; bases not matched to a gene: 3. The CDR3 consists of 15 residues. Germline lookup yields CDR1 SEHNR and CDR2 FQNEAQ (reference sequence). CDR3 DNA: TGTGCCAGCAGCTTAGGGGCTAGCGGGTACAATGAGCAGTTCTTC. As protein: CASSLGASGYNEQFF.

There are many counts of this clonotype. This chain connects TRBV11-1 to TRBJ2-7; TRBD1 might be the D (5 bases). The CDR3 contains 13 residues. Germline V gene lookup returns CDR1 SGHAT and CDR2 FQDESV (reference sequence). V lost 5 bases to trimming and J lost 3 bases, with 11 bases between them. The CDR3 coding sequence is TGTGCCAGCAGCCCGGCAGGGTTCTACGAGCAGTACTTC. This gives the protein CASSPAGFYEQYF.

The V and J genes are TRBV20-1 and TRBJ2-3; D perhaps matches TRBD1 (5 bases). The V and J ends lost 6 bases and 11 bases respectively, with 24 bases between them. The germline gives CDR1 DFQATT, CDR2 SNEGSKA (reference sequence). The CDR3 is made up of 14 amino acids. The CDR3 spells CSAASGQSYNEQYF. In DNA, the CDR3 is TGCAGTGCGGCGTCAGGGCAGTCCTACAATGAGCAGTATTTT.

The chain has TRBV7-9 and TRBJ1-1; no definite D call. V lost 7 bases and J lost 1, with 7 bases in between. Germline V lookup: CDR1 SEHNR, CDR2 FQNEAQ (reference sequence). CDR3 length equals 12 residues. The CDR3: CASTPQNTEAFF. The DNA of the CDR3 is TGTGCCAGCACCCCTCAGAACACTGAAGCTTTCTTT.

Regarding this clonotype: At one end, the junction sequence differs from germline, possibly due to a read error. The rearrangement links TRBV9 to TRBJ1-2; 11 nucleotides align to TRBD1. The germline V gene has CDR1 SGDLS and CDR2 YYNGEE. This CDR3 spans 12 amino acids. CDR3: CASSSIGTGGSF. CDR3 coding DNA: TGTGCCAGCAGCTCCATCGGGACAGGGGGATCCTTC.

The rearrangement links TRBV5-6 to TRBJ1-1; TRBD1 aligns across 8 bases. This CDR3 contains 13 residues. CDR1 is SGHDT, CDR2 YYEEEE, per germline. J gave up 11 bases and V 4 bases, and 10 bases lay outside the gene matches. The CDR3 region has the DNA TGTGCCAGCAGCCCACAGGGGGTGGTAGATGCTTTCTTT. The encoded protein is CASSPQGVVDAFF.

This clonotype has at least ten counts. The chain carries TRBV7-9 and TRBJ2-3, with 8 bases that match TRBD2. V was clipped by 11 bases and J by 5 bases; unmatched bases: 12. The CDR3 loop spans 14 amino acids. Germline lookup yields CDR1 SEHNR and CDR2 FQNEAQ (reference sequence). The chain's CDR3 is CAGTRGGDGDTQYF. In nucleotides, the CDR3 is TGTGCCGGGACTAGAGGAGGAGACGGAGATACGCAGTATTTT.

On this clonotype itself: Relative to the germline gene, one junction end is altered; a read error may explain this. The chain carries TRBV10-3 and TRBJ1-6; D possibly corresponds to TRBD1 (5 bases). The CDR3 is 16 residues long. Germline CDR1 reads ENHRY; CDR2 reads SYGVKD. The CDR3: CASSEVGESYNSPLHF. CDR3 bases: TGTGCCAGCAGTGAAGTAGGGGAATCCTATAATTCACCCCTCCACTTT.

In DNA form, the CDR3 reads TGTGCCAGCAGTGATACGGGCCAAAATTCCTACGAGCAGTACTTC. It is translated as CASSDTGQNSYEQYF. This chain links TRBV25-1 with TRBJ2-7; no clear D. V lost 3 bases and J 1 base, leaving 13 bases between the germline ends. The CDR3 runs 15 residues. CDR1 MGHDK and CDR2 SYGVNS come from the germline V gene.

The J gene is TRBJ1-6, the V gene TRBV12-3 or TRBV12-4; no clear D. CDR3 length: 13 amino acids. Trimming removed 8 bases from V and 8 bases from J, with 13 bases in between. The CDR3 DNA follows: TGTGCCAGCCATTTTACAAGTGATTCACCCCTCCACTTT. It specifies CASHFTSDSPLHF.

Many counts were recorded for this clonotype. V gene TRBV12-3 or TRBV12-4 combines with J gene TRBJ2-5, with 13 bases lining up with TRBD2. The CDR3 is 15 amino acids. V shed 5 bases, J shed 5 bases, and the junction held 5 bases outside the gene matches. The CDR3 sequence is CASSRTSGSYETQYF. The CDR3 coding sequence is TGTGCCAGCAGTCGGACTAGCGGGAGCTATGAGACCCAGTACTTC.

This clonotype showed up just once. DNA for the CDR3: TGTGCCAGCAGCTTAGCGGGCCACACTGAAGCTTTCTTT. Translation: CASSLAGHTEAFF. The chain joins TRBV7-9 to TRBJ1-1; D uncertain. Germline values: CDR1 SEHNR, CDR2 FQNEAQ (reference sequence). The CDR3 loop spans 13 amino acids. V shed 0 bases and J shed 3 bases, with 5 bases lying between them.